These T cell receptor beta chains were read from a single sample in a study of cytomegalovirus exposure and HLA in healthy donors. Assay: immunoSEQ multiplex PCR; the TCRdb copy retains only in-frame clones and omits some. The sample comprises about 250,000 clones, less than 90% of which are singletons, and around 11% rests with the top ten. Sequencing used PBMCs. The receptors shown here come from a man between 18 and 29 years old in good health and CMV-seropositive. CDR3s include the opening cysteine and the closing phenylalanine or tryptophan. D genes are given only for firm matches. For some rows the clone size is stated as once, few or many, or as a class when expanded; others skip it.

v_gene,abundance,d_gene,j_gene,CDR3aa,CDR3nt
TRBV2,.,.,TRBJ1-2,CASSDRFDYGYTF,TGTGCCAGCAGTGACAGATTTGACTATGGCTACACCTTC
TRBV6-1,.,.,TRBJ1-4,CASRDQTNEKLFF,TGTGCCAGCAGGGACCAAACTAATGAAAAACTGTTTTTT
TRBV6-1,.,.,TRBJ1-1,CASSEVLVLMNTEAFF,TGTGCCAGCAGTGAAGTCCTGGTTCTCATGAACACTGAAGCTTTCTTT
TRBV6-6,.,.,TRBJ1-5,CASRLDAGDSQPQHF,TGTGCCAGCAGGCTAGATGCGGGGGACTCCCAGCCCCAGCATTTT
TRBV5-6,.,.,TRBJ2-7,CASSRRVHTVGQYF,TGTGCCAGCAGCCGTCGGGTCCACACGGTTGGGCAGTACTTC
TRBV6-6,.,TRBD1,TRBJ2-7,CASKNRGLAQYF,TGTGCCAGTAAAAACAGGGGGCTAGCGCAGTACTTC
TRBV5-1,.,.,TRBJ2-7,CASSLVGQSYEQYF,TGCGCCAGCAGCTTGGTTGGTCAATCCTACGAGCAGTACTTC
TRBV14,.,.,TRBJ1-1,CASSLDWHMNTEAFF,TGTGCCAGCAGCCTGGACTGGCACATGAACACTGAAGCTTTCTTT
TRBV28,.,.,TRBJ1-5,CASSWTFQPQHF,TGTGCCAGCAGTTGGACGTTTCAGCCCCAGCATTTT
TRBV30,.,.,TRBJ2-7,CAWSVFYEQYF,TGTGCCTGGAGTGTATTCTACGAGCAGTACTTC
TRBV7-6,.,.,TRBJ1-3,CASSLEGGGNTIYF,TGTGCCAGCAGCTTAGAGGGGGGCGGAAACACCATATATTTT
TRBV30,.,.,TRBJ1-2,CAWSVGRVAYGYTF,TGTGCCTGGAGTGTAGGCAGGGTGGCCTATGGCTACACCTTC
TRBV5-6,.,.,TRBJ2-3,CASSLRITDTQYF,TGTGCCAGCAGCTTAAGGATCACAGATACGCAGTATTTT
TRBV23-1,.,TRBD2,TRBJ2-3,CASSNSGEGSGTDTQYF,TGCGCCAGCAGTAACTCGGGGGAGGGCTCGGGCACAGATACGCAGTATTTT
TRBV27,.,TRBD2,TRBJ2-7,CASSLFTPGLLSSYEQYF,TGTGCCAGCAGTTTGTTTACACCGGGACTACTAAGTTCCTACGAGCAGTACTTC
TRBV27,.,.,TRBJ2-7,CASSPTGSSYEQYF,TGTGCCAGCAGTCCAACCGGGTCCTCCTACGAGCAGTACTTC
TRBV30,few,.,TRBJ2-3,CASFERIANTDTQYF,TGTGCCTCCTTCGAGCGGATAGCTAACACAGATACGCAGTATTTT
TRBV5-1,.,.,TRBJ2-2,CASSSSISGFNTGELFF,TGCGCCAGCAGCTCGTCCATCTCGGGGTTCAACACCGGGGAGCTGTTTTTT
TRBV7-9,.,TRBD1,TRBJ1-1,CASMAGQGHTEAFF,TGTGCCAGCATGGCAGGACAGGGACACACTGAAGCTTTCTTT
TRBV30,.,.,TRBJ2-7,CAWSVGASYEQYF,TGTGCCTGGAGTGTAGGAGCATCCTACGAGCAGTACTTC
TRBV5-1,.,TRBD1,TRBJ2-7,CASSPDRREQYF,TGCGCCAGCAGTCCGGACAGGAGAGAGCAGTACTTC
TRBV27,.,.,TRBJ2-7,CASSLTGAYEQYF,TGTGCCAGCAGTTTAACGGGGGCCTACGAGCAGTACTTC
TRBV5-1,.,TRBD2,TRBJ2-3,CASFAGGVVSTDTQYF,TGCGCCAGCTTCGCGGGAGGGGTAGTGAGCACAGATACGCAGTATTTT
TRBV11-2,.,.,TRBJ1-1,CASSLGGKEAFF,TGTGCCAGCAGCTTAGGGGGAAAAGAGGCTTTCTTT
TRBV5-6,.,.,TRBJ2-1,CASSLYAATSYNEQFF,TGTGCCAGCAGCTTGTATGCTGCAACCTCCTACAATGAGCAGTTCTTC
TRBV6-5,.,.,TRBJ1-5,CASGSQSSNQPQHF,TGTGCCAGCGGTTCGCAATCTAGCAATCAGCCCCAGCATTTT
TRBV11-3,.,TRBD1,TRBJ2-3,CASSLGRDSSTDTQYF,TGTGCCAGCAGCTTAGGTCGGGACAGCAGCACAGATACGCAGTATTTT
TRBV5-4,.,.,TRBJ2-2,CASSLWENTGELFF,TGTGCCAGCAGCTTGTGGGAGAACACCGGGGAGCTGTTTTTT
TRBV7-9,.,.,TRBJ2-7,CASSFGTKIYEQYF,TGTGCCAGCAGCTTCGGGACAAAGATCTACGAGCAGTACTTC
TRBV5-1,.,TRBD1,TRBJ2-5,CASSLGGQEETQYF,TGCGCCAGCAGCTTGGGAGGACAGGAAGAGACCCAGTACTTC
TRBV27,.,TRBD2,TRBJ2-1,CASSLTSGRYNEQFF,TGTGCCAGCAGTTTGACTAGCGGGAGATACAATGAGCAGTTCTTC
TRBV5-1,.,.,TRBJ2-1,CASSPIPSYNEQFF,TGCGCCAGCAGCCCCATACCCTCCTACAATGAGCAGTTCTTC
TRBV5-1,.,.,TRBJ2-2,CASSLVQGDGELFF,TGCGCCAGCAGCTTAGTACAGGGTGACGGGGAGCTGTTTTTT
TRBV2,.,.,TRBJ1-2,CASSEAGSEEGNYGYTF,TGTGCCAGCAGTGAAGCCGGTAGTGAGGAAGGGAACTATGGCTACACCTTC
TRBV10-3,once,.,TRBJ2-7,CAISDDGGGWEQYF,TGTGCCATCAGTGATGATGGGGGGGGCTGGGAGCAGTACTTC
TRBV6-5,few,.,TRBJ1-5,CASTDQPQHF,TGTGCCAGCACCGATCAGCCCCAGCATTTT
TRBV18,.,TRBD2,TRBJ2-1,CASSRSSGIWNEQFF,TGTGCCAGCTCCCGAAGCAGCGGGATCTGGAATGAGCAGTTCTTC
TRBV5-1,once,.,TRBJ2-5,CASSPGPQETQYF,TGCGCCAGCAGCCCAGGCCCCCAAGAGACCCAGTACTTC
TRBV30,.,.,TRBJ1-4,CAWSSKGRANEKLFF,TGTGCCTGGAGTTCGAAGGGGCGGGCTAATGAAAAACTGTTTTTT
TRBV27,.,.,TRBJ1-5,CASSPGGAQPQHF,TGTGCCAGCAGTCCTGGAGGGGCCCAGCCCCAGCATTTT
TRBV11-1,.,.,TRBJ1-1,CASSLIGNTEAFF,TGTGCCAGCAGCTTAATAGGGAACACTGAAGCTTTCTTT
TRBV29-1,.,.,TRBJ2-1,CSVDDGRFYNEQFF,TGCAGCGTGGACGACGGCCGGTTCTACAATGAGCAGTTCTTC
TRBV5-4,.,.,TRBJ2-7,CASREAGQISYEQYF,TGTGCCAGCAGAGAAGCGGGACAGATTTCCTACGAGCAGTACTTC
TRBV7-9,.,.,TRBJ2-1,CASSEQEKEVNEQFF,TGTGCCAGCAGTGAGCAGGAGAAAGAAGTAAATGAGCAGTTCTTC
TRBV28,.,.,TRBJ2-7,CASSLRPGTSDNYEQYF,TGTGCCAGCAGCTTAAGGCCGGGCACTTCGGACAACTACGAGCAGTACTTC
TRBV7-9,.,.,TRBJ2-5,CASSLATAEGLKTQYF,TGTGCCAGCAGCTTAGCGACCGCAGAAGGGCTAAAGACCCAGTACTTC
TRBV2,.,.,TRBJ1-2,CASSVDRYYGYTF,TGTGCCAGCAGCGTAGACAGGTACTATGGCTACACCTTC
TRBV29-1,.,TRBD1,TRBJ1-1,CSVKDRTALGTEAFF,TGCAGCGTAAAGGACAGGACAGCCCTGGGTACTGAAGCTTTCTTT
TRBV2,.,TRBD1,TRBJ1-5,CASSELTGTQPQHF,TGTGCCAGCAGTGAGCTGACAGGGACTCAGCCCCAGCATTTT
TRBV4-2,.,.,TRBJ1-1,CASSQDALQNTEAFF,TGTGCCAGCAGCCAAGACGCCCTTCAGAACACTGAAGCTTTCTTT
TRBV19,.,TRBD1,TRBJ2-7,CASGWTGGHEQYF,TGTGCCAGTGGTTGGACAGGGGGCCACGAGCAGTACTTC
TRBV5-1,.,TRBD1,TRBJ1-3,CASSLNRRDSESSGNTIYF,TGCGCCAGCAGCCTAAATAGAAGGGACAGCGAGAGCTCTGGAAACACCATATATTTT
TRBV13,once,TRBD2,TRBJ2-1,CASSLGLAGQEGEQFF,TGTGCCAGCAGCTTGGGACTAGCCGGTCAGGAGGGTGAGCAGTTCTTC
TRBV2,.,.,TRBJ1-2,CASSEALQGLGYTF,TGTGCCAGCAGTGAAGCGCTTCAGGGATTGGGCTACACCTTC
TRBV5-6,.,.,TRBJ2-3,CASSLGLFSSTDTQYF,TGTGCCAGCAGCTTGGGGCTATTTAGTAGCACAGATACGCAGTATTTT
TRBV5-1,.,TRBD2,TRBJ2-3,CASSLGLAGVYSDTQYF,TGCGCCAGCAGCTTGGGGCTAGCGGGAGTTTATTCAGATACGCAGTATTTT
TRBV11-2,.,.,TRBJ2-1,CASSLRRNNEQFF,TGTGCCAGCAGCTTACGTAGAAACAATGAGCAGTTCTTC
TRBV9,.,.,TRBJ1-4,CASSVRGDRYNEKLFF,TGTGCCAGCAGCGTTAGGGGAGACAGATATAATGAAAAACTGTTTTTT